Each of the 4 T cell receptor beta chains below was sequenced from the same sample in a study of T cells in Graves' hyperthyroidism and ophthalmopathy. What was amplified from RNA transcripts were TCR beta CDR3 regions. First-round RT-PCR of the TCR CDR3 relied on the HTBI primer set. MiXCR, run by TCRdb on the multiplex PCR reads, gives a single entry per CDR3 protein. Among some 510,000 distinct CDR3 sequences, around 21% were seen once, and the ten largest hold more than 25%. Input material: blood. Receptors were obtained from a man younger than 35 with Graves' hyperthyroidism.

On this clonotype: One base away lies a much larger clone, so this may be a sequencing read error. The CDR3 is CASTGARDVEQYF. The DNA for the CDR3 is TGTGCCAGTACCGGGGCCCGAGACGTCGAGCAGTACTTC. V and J are TRBV19 and TRBJ2-7; D assignment may be TRBD1 or TRBD2 (5 bases each). This CDR3 spans 13 amino acids. Germline values: CDR1 LNHDA, CDR2 SQIVND (reference sequence). Trimming removed 7 bases from V and 6 bases from J, with 16 bases in between.

This clonotype showed up many times. The J gene is TRBJ1-1, the V gene TRBV27; 8 bases match TRBD1. Losses at the gene ends were 5 bases for V and 6 bases for J; bases not matched to a gene: 2. The CDR3 runs 12 residues. Germline values: CDR1 MNHEY, CDR2 SMNVEV (reference sequence). DNA of the CDR3: TGTGCCAGCAGTAAGACAGGGGCTGAAGCTTTCTTT. As protein: CASSKTGAEAFF.

Comments on this clonotype: This could be a read error, since a much larger clone is one nucleotide away. The V gene is TRBV9, the J gene TRBJ2-1; D may correspond to TRBD1 or TRBD2 (5 bases each). The CDR3 consists of 14 residues. Germline CDR1 SGDLS, CDR2 YYNGEE. Trimming shortened V by 4 bases and J by 4 bases, and 12 bases separated the two germline ends. Here the CDR3 DNA reads TGTGCCAGCAGCCCGAGGGGCGCATACAATGAGCAGTTCTTC. This translates into CASSPRGAYNEQFF.

Concerning this clonotype: A clone one base away is much larger, so this may be a read error. The chain couples TRBV14 to TRBJ1-1, with D possibly being TRBD1 (5 bases). The CDR3 consists of 14 residues. Germline lookup yields CDR1 SGHDN and CDR2 FVKESK. Between the trimmed V and J ends, which lost 8 bases and 4 bases, there was a span of 17 bases. The CDR3 loop is CASCPVSGLTEAFF. DNA for the CDR3: TGTGCCAGCTGCCCGGTTTCAGGGCTCACTGAAGCTTTCTTT.